The 20 T cell receptor beta chains below were found in one sample sequenced in a study of blood T cell repertoires in COVID-19. Sequencing used immunoSEQ multiplex PCR; TCRdb keeps in-frame clones, though not all of them. The sample shows about 34,000 clones, about 87% of them seen only once. The material sequenced was peripheral blood. The origin of the receptors is a man in his sixties with active COVID-19.

The chain's CDR3 is CASSEARSSYEQYF. The CDR3 DNA is TGTGCCAGCAGTGAAGCACGGAGCTCCTACGAGCAGTACTTC. This chain joins TRBV6-1 and TRBJ2-7; no clear D. The CDR3 consists of 14 residues. The germline V gene encodes CDR1 MNHNS and CDR2 SASEGT. V lost 0 bases and J lost 0, with 6 bases in between.

This rearrangement joins TRBV11-2 to TRBJ2-7, with 11 bases aligning to TRBD2. V lost 1 base, J lost 2 bases, and 10 bases stayed unmatched. The CDR3 sequence is 18 residues long. Germline V lookup: CDR1 SGHAT, CDR2 FQNNGV. Written as DNA, the CDR3 is TGTGCCAGCAGCTTAGCAAAAGGACTAGCGGGCGGACCCTACGAGCAGTACTTC. It translates to CASSLAKGLAGGPYEQYF.

J is TRBJ2-7 and V is TRBV18; maybe TRBD2 (7 bases). Germline values: CDR1 KGHSH, CDR2 LQKENI. The CDR3 runs to 15 residues. The V gene lost 4 bases and the J gene lost 3 bases, with 16 bases spanning the gap. The DNA for the CDR3 is TGTGCCAGCTCACGCAGAGGACAGCGGGACTACGAGCAGTACTTC. Translated: CASSRRGQRDYEQYF.

J is TRBJ1-1 and V is TRBV9, with 7 bases lining up with TRBD1. J lost 9 bases, V lost 4 bases, and 12 bases had no gene match. Looked up from germline, CDR1 is SGDLS and CDR2 is YYNGEE. The CDR3 has 14 residues. The CDR3 loop is CASSSGQDPMKAFF. The CDR3 bases are TGTGCCAGCAGCTCAGGACAGGACCCTATGAAAGCTTTCTTT. The whole variable domain, remainder taken from reference TRBV9 and TRBJ1-1, is DSGVTQTPKHLITATGQRVTLRCSPRSGDLSVYWYQQSLDQGLQFLIQYYNGEERAKGNILERFSAQQFPDLHSELNLSSLELGDSALYFCASSSGQDPMKAFFGQGTRLTVV.

The V call is TRBV27, the J call TRBJ2-1, with D unclear. V was clipped by 5 bases and J by 6 bases, with 20 bases between them. Germline V gene sequence: CDR1 MNHEY, CDR2 SMNVEV (reference sequence). The CDR3 contains 16 residues. In DNA, the CDR3 is TGTGCCAGCAGTAACCCTCAGGTGGCTGTCGTCAATGAGCAGTTCTTC. Amino acid sequence: CASSNPQVAVVNEQFF.

Of note for this clone: At one of its ends the junction is not consistent with the germline gene, which may arise from a read error. The chain couples TRBV6-1 to TRBJ2-5; D is uncertain. The CDR3 is 14 residues long. Germline V gene data show CDR1 as MNHNS and CDR2 as SASEGT. DNA for the CDR3: TGTGCCAGCACTGAAGGAGCAGGCCAAGAGACCCAGTACTTC. As protein: CASTEGAGQETQYF.

J is TRBJ2-3 and V is TRBV19; 7 bases are a match to TRBD2. After removal of 4 bases from V and 4 bases from J, the junction contained 2 bases not matched to a gene. The CDR3 has 13 residues. The germline CDR1 and CDR2 sequences are LNHDA and SQIVND (reference sequence). The CDR3 coding sequence is TGTGCCAGTAGTAGCGGGAGTGCAGATACGCAGTATTTT. Translated, it gives CASSSGSADTQYF. The full variable domain, rest sourced from reference TRBV19 and TRBJ2-3, is DGGITQSPKYLFRKEGQNVTLSCEQNLNHDAMYWYRQDPGQGLRLIYYSQIVNDFQKGDIAEGYSVSREKKESFPLTVTSAQKNPTAFYLCASSSGSADTQYFGPGTRLTVL.

The V call is TRBV6-5, the J call TRBJ2-7; 9 bases match TRBD1. With 4 bases clipped from V and 3 bases from J, the junction kept 7 bases outside the gene matches. CDR1 and CDR2 from the germline V gene are MNHEY and SVGAGI. The CDR3 sequence is 15 residues long. CDR3 region: CASSSPGTGIYEQYF. CDR3 bases: TGTGCCAGCAGTTCCCCCGGGACAGGGATCTACGAGCAGTACTTC.

The rearrangement joins TRBV11-2 to TRBJ1-6; D is uncertain. Germline lookup yields CDR1 SGHAT and CDR2 FQNNGV. This CDR3 contains 16 residues. The V end lost 0 bases, the J end lost 4 bases, and 10 bases lay between the germline ends. CDR3 nucleotide sequence: TGTGCCAGCAGCTTAGAAGCACAGCCGTATAATTCACCCCTCCACTTT. Its translation is CASSLEAQPYNSPLHF.

This chain uses TRBV29-1 with TRBJ2-1, with 11 bases lining up with TRBD2. CDR3 length: 22 amino acids. Germline V CDR1 and CDR2: SQVTM, ANQGSEA. J gave up 3 bases and V 8 bases, and 30 bases lay outside the gene matches. In nucleotides, the CDR3 is TGCAGCCTGAAGGGTGGGCTAGCGGGAGGTAGTTTCTCTCGTAAGGACTACAATGAGCAGTTCTTC. The encoded protein is CSLKGGLAGGSFSRKDYNEQFF.

This sequence joins TRBV7-2 and TRBJ2-1, with 12 bases matching TRBD2. This CDR3 has 15 residues. V lost 5 bases, J lost 4 bases, and 3 bases stayed unmatched. Germline lookup yields CDR1 SGHTA and CDR2 FQGNSA. The CDR3 is CASSVLAGGYNEQFF. In DNA form, the CDR3 reads TGTGCCAGCAGCGTACTAGCGGGAGGTTACAATGAGCAGTTCTTC.

This clone was seen a single time. The chain carries TRBV4-1 and TRBJ2-3, with D possibly being TRBD2 (7 bases). CDR3 length: 15 amino acids. Germline values: CDR1 MGHRA, CDR2 YSYEKL. The germline V and J ends were trimmed by 0 bases and 5 bases, with 12 bases remaining between them. This CDR3 is CASSQEDRGGDTQYF. The DNA of the CDR3 is TGCGCCAGCAGCCAAGAAGATAGGGGGGGAGATACGCAGTATTTT.

The gene calls are TRBV30 and TRBJ2-3, with D perhaps TRBD2 (5 bases). The CDR3 length is 13 residues. With 2 bases removed from V and 6 bases from J, the gap between germline ends came to 12 bases. Germline CDR1 and CDR2: GTSNPN and SVGIG (reference sequence). CDR3 sequence: CAWSRTDFDTQYF. The CDR3 bases are TGTGCCTGGAGTCGTACGGACTTCGATACGCAGTATTTT.

The chain combines TRBV9 with TRBJ2-5; 7 bases align to TRBD2. Per the germline V gene, CDR1 is SGDLS and CDR2 is YYNGEE. V trimming: 4 bases; J trimming: 9 bases; junction bases outside the gene matches: 12. This CDR3 spans 14 amino acids. The CDR3 sequence is CASSFRPNREAQYF. In nucleotides, the CDR3 is TGTGCCAGCAGCTTCCGACCCAACCGGGAGGCCCAGTACTTC.

The chain joins TRBV27 to TRBJ2-2; 10 bases line up with TRBD2. Germline CDR1 MNHEY, CDR2 SMNVEV (reference sequence). V trimming: 4 bases; J trimming: 3 bases; junction bases outside the gene matches: 5. This CDR3 comprises 16 residues. The CDR3 sequence is CASSSSGSSYTGELFF. Here the CDR3 DNA reads TGTGCCAGCAGTTCTAGCGGGAGTTCCTACACCGGGGAGCTGTTTTTT.

The rearrangement links TRBV5-4 to TRBJ1-1; 8 bases align to TRBD1. Germline trimming cut 4 bases from V and 3 bases from J; bases unmatched to any gene: 5. In germline, CDR1 is SGHNT, CDR2 YYREEE (reference sequence). The CDR3 totals 14 residues. The CDR3: CASSVGQGYTEAFF. The CDR3 DNA follows: TGTGCCAGCAGCGTCGGACAGGGATACACTGAAGCTTTCTTT. The whole variable domain, remainder taken from reference TRBV5-4 and TRBJ1-1, is ETGVTQSPTHLIKTRGQQVTLRCSSQSGHNTVSWYQQALGQGPQFIFQYYREEENGRGNFPPRFSGLQFPNYSSELNVNALELDDSALYLCASSVGQGYTEAFFGQGTRLTVV.

This chain connects TRBV15 to TRBJ1-2, with D possibly being TRBD1 (5 bases). Germline loops: CDR1 LNHNV, CDR2 YYDKDF (reference sequence). The V gene lost 1 base and the J gene lost 1 base, with 7 bases spanning the gap. The length of the CDR3 is 14 residues. The CDR3 region has the DNA TGTGCCACCAGCAGAGCCGACAGTAACTATGGCTACACCTTC. Protein sequence: CATSRADSNYGYTF.

The rearrangement uses TRBV5-1 and TRBJ2-3; TRBD1 is a possible D gene (6 bases). From germline, CDR1 is SGHRS and CDR2 YFSETQ. The CDR3 has 14 amino acids. V dropped 3 bases and J dropped 5 bases, with 13 bases sitting between them. The CDR3 bases are TGCGCCAGCAGCTCTCAGGGGTTCCGAGATACGCAGTATTTT. Translating gives CASSSQGFRDTQYF.

The CDR3 DNA sequence: TGTGCCAGCAGCTTGGCTATACGGGGAAGGGGGACCGGGGAGCTGTTTTTT. It translates to CASSLAIRGRGTGELFF. The chain employs TRBV5-5 and TRBJ2-2; possible D gene TRBD1, 6 bases. From germline, CDR1 is SGHKS and CDR2 YYEKEE (reference sequence). The CDR3 runs 17 residues. The ends were cut back, 0 bases at V and 5 bases at J, with 17 bases in the middle. The full variable domain, in which reference TRBV5-5 and TRBJ2-2 provide the parts outside the CDR3, is DAGVTQSPTHLIKTRGQQVTLRCSPISGHKSVSWYQQVLGQGPQFIFQYYEKEERGRGNFPDRFSARQFPNYSSELNVNALLLGDSALYLCASSLAIRGRGTGELFFGEGSRLTVL.

CDR3 nucleotides: TGTGCCAGCGAACCTGGTCCAGGGGGCGTTGGCTACACCTTC. Its protein product is CASEPGPGGVGYTF. The rearrangement links TRBV2 to TRBJ1-2; TRBD1 aligns across 8 bases. Trimming took 8 bases from V and 7 from J; bases not matched to a gene: 12. The germline V gene encodes CDR1 SNHLY and CDR2 FYNNEI. This CDR3 spans 14 amino acids.